This entry describes one TCR beta chain. The data derive from a study of cytomegalovirus exposure and HLA in healthy donors. The PCR was carried out with 60 Vbeta primers and 13 Jbeta primers. Clones were read by immunoSEQ multiplex PCR, and TCRdb kept only the in-frame ones, dropping some. The sample has around 140,000 clones, 65% to 80% seen once. Germline V gene data show CDR1 as LNHDA and CDR2 as SQIVND (reference sequence). The ends were cut back, 5 bases at V and 5 bases at J, with 15 bases in the middle. This CDR3 contains 15 residues. The specimen was PBMCs. The clonotype originates from a young man in good health and CMV-seronegative. This rearrangement joins TRBV19 to TRBJ2-2; weak D call: TRBD2 (6 bases). CDR3 amino acids: CASSREFRGTGELFF. In nucleotides, the CDR3 is TGTGCCAGTAGTCGGGAGTTCAGAGGAACCGGGGAGCTGTTTTTT.